The subject of this entry is one T cell receptor beta chain. Its antigen is as yet unknown. Trimming took 6 bases from V and 7 from J, leaving 16 bases between them. CDR1 and CDR2 (germline): MNHEY, SVGEGT. This CDR3 region has 14 residues. The data were taken from a study of T cell responses to AZD1222 COVID-19 vaccine. Study results and limitations: Vaccination with two AZD1222 doses was followed by a rise in Spike-specific TCR breadth and depth. The peak T cell response came first, and repertoires were sampled only after it.

Using immunoSEQ multiplex PCR, the repertoire was profiled, and TCRdb retains in-frame clones only, with some absent. The sample lists roughly 80,000 clones, roughly 90% occurring once. Sample: peripheral blood, taken on day 0 of AZD1222 vaccination. The gene calls are TRBV6-2 or TRBV6-3 and TRBJ2-1; D not certain. This receptor was taken from an adult in good health. The CDR3 spells CASSASVLNNEQFF. In DNA, the CDR3 is TGTGCCAGCAGCGCCTCAGTCCTGAATAATGAGCAGTTCTTC.